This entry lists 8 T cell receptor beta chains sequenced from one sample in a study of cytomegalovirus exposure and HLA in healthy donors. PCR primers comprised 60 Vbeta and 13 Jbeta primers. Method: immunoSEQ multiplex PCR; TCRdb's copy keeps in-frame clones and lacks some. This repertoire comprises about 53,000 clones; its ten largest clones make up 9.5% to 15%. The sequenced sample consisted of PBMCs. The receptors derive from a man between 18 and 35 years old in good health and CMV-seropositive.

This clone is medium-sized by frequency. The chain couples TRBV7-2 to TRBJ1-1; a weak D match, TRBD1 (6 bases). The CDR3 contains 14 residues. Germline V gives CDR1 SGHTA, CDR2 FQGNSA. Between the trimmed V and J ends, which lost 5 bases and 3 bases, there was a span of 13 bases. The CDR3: CASSVQGRDTEAFF. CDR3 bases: TGTGCCAGCAGCGTACAGGGTCGGGACACTGAAGCTTTCTTT.

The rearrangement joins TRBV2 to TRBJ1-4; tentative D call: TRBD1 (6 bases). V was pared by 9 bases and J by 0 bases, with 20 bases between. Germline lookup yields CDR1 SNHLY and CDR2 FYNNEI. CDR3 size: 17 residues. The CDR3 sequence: CASRTASGFATNEKLFF. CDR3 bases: TGTGCCAGTCGGACAGCCTCAGGCTTTGCAACTAATGAAAAACTGTTTTTT. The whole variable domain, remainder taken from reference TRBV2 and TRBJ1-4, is EPEVTQTPSHQVTQMGQEVILRCVPISNHLYFYWYRQILGQKVEFLVSFYNNEISEKSEIFDDQFSVERPDGSNFTLKIRSTKLEDSAMYFCASRTASGFATNEKLFFGSGTQLSVL.

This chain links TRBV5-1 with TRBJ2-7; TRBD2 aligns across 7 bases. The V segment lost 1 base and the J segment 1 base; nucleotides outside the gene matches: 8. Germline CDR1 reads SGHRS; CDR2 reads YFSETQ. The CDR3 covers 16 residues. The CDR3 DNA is TGCGCCAGCAGCTTGACTAGCGACCTGATATCCTACGAGCAGTACTTC. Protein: CASSLTSDLISYEQYF. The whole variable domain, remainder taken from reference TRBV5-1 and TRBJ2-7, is KAGVTQTPRYLIKTRGQQVTLSCSPISGHRSVSWYQQTPGQGLQFLFEYFSETQRNKGNFPGRFSGRQFSNSRSEMNVSTLELGDSALYLCASSLTSDLISYEQYFGPGTRLTVT.

This chain's CDR3 is CASSPSGNSYEQYF. For the CDR3, the DNA is TGTGCCAGCAGCCCTTCGGGGAACTCCTACGAGCAGTACTTC. The chain carries TRBV28 and TRBJ2-7; D is perhaps TRBD2 (5 bases). Trimming took off 6 bases at V and 0 bases at J, with 12 bases between the two ends. The germline V gene has CDR1 MDHEN and CDR2 SYDVKM. The CDR3 extends over 14 amino acids.

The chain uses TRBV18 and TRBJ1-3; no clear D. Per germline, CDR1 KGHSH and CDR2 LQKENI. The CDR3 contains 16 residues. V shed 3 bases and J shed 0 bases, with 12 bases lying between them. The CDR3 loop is CASSPPAGSSGNTIYF. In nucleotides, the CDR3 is TGTGCCAGCTCACCCCCCGCGGGGAGCTCTGGAAACACCATATATTTT. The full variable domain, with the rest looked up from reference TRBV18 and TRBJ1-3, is NAGVMQNPRHLVRRRGQEARLRCSPMKGHSHVYWYRQLPEEGLKFMVYLQKENIIDESGMPKERFSAEFPKEGPSILRIQQVVRGDSAAYFCASSPPAGSSGNTIYFGEGSWLTVV.

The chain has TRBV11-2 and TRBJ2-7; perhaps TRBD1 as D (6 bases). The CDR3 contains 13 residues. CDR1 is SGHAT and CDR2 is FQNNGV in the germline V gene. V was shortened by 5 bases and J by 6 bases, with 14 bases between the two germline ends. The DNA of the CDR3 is TGTGCCAGCAGCCCTGGACAGCCCACCGAGCAGTACTTC. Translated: CASSPGQPTEQYF.

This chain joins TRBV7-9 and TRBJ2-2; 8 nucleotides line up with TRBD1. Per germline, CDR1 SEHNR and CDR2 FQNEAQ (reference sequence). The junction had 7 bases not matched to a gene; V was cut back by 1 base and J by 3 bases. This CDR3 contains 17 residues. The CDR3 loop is CASSLGRRGPDTGELFF. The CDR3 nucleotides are TGTGCCAGCAGCTTAGGACGCAGGGGGCCCGACACCGGGGAGCTGTTTTTT.

DNA for the CDR3: TGTGCCATCAGTGAGACAGACCCGGGACTAGCTGGCGGCAATGAGCAGTTCTTC. It codes for CAISETDPGLAGGNEQFF. This rearrangement joins TRBV10-3 to TRBJ2-1; 9 nucleotides align to TRBD2. Looked up from germline, CDR1 is ENHRY and CDR2 is SYGVKD. CDR3 size: 18 residues. The junction had 14 bases not matched to a gene; V was cut back by 2 bases and J by 6 bases.